Each of the 13 T cell receptor beta chains below was sequenced from the same sample in a study of blood T cell repertoires in COVID-19. The data were produced by immunoSEQ multiplex PCR, yet TCRdb's version contains in-frame clones alone and is incomplete. The sample lists about 360,000 clones, 65% to 90% occurring once. The sample consisted of peripheral blood. These TCRs come from a woman between 55 and 75 years old with COVID-19, enrolled during active disease.

This clone was observed a few times. The V call is TRBV19, the J call TRBJ1-1; weak D call: TRBD1 (5 bases). The V end lost 9 bases, the J end lost 2 bases, and 7 bases lay between the germline ends. CDR1 is LNHDA and CDR2 is SQIVND in the germline V gene (reference sequence). The CDR3 runs to 11 residues. The CDR3 sequence: CARTVNTEAFF. The CDR3 DNA reads TGTGCCAGGACAGTCAACACTGAAGCTTTCTTT.

The chain carries TRBV30 and TRBJ1-5, with TRBD1 matching 7 bases. The CDR3 runs to 16 residues. Germline CDR1 and CDR2: GTSNPN and SVGIG (reference sequence). V dropped 0 bases and J dropped 6; count of bases not matched to a gene: 11. DNA for the CDR3: TGTGCCTGGAGTGTACTCGGGGCAGGGGGAAGTCAGCCCCAGCATTTT. It codes for CAWSVLGAGGSQPQHF.

The V call is TRBV19, the J call TRBJ1-2; 7 nucleotides line up with TRBD1. The V gene end was trimmed by 5 bases and the J gene end by 3 bases; junction bases not matched to a gene: 3. Germline CDR1 is LNHDA and CDR2 is SQIVND (reference sequence). This CDR3 spans 13 amino acids. The CDR3 loop reads CASSRGTDYGYTF. In DNA, the CDR3 is TGTGCCAGTAGTCGGGGGACAGACTATGGCTACACCTTC.

A single count supports this clone. The rearrangement links TRBV18 to TRBJ2-5; 11 bases fit TRBD1. CDR1 KGHSH and CDR2 LQKENI come from the germline V gene. V lost 0 bases and J lost 2; bases outside the gene matches: 11. The CDR3 consists of 19 residues. The CDR3, as DNA: TGTGCCAGCTCACCACCGAGGACAGGGGGCGGATGGGCTCAAGAGACCCAGTACTTC. It specifies CASSPPRTGGGWAQETQYF.

A single count supports this clone. This chain uses TRBV5-8 with TRBJ1-2; TRBD1 matches 7 bases. After removal of 2 bases from V and 3 bases from J, the junction contained 7 bases not matched to a gene. Germline V gene lookup returns CDR1 SGHTS and CDR2 YDEGEE. This CDR3 has 15 amino acids. The CDR3 DNA sequence: TGTGCCAGCAGCTTTGGGGGGACAGTTGACTATGGCTACACCTTC. Its translation is CASSFGGTVDYGYTF. The whole variable domain, remainder taken from reference TRBV5-8 and TRBJ1-2, is EAGVTQSPTHLIKTRGQQATLRCSPISGHTSVYWYQQALGLGLQFLLWYDEGEERNRGNFPPRFSGRQFPNYSSELNVNALELEDSALYLCASSFGGTVDYGYTFGSGTRLTVV.

This chain joins TRBV19 and TRBJ1-5, with no clear D. This CDR3 is 14 amino acids long. CDR1 and CDR2 (germline): LNHDA, SQIVND (reference sequence). Trimming pared 6 bases from V and 4 bases from J, leaving 13 bases between. The CDR3, as DNA: TGTGCCAGTAGCCTTGGGCCAGCTAATCAGCCCCAGCATTTT. It translates to CASSLGPANQPQHF.

The chain joins TRBV10-3 to TRBJ1-1; the match to TRBD1 covers 9 bases. Germline loops: CDR1 ENHRY, CDR2 SYGVKD. The CDR3 covers 14 residues. J was trimmed by 5 bases and V by 3 bases; bases with no gene match: 4. CDR3 in amino acids: CAISEQGANTEAFF. The CDR3 DNA follows: TGTGCCATCAGTGAACAGGGGGCGAATACTGAAGCTTTCTTT.

The V call is TRBV19, the J call TRBJ1-2; the match to TRBD1 covers 7 bases. The V gene's germline CDR1 is LNHDA and CDR2 SQIVND (reference sequence). V was clipped by 5 bases and J by 5 bases; unmatched bases: 5. There are 13 residues in the CDR3. In nucleotides, the CDR3 is TGTGCCAGTAGTTCGCAACAGGGGTATGGCTACACCTTC. Protein: CASSSQQGYGYTF.

CDR3: CASSLVQGEAFF. CDR3 in DNA: TGCGCCAGCAGCTTGGTGCAGGGTGAAGCTTTCTTT. J is TRBJ1-1 and V is TRBV5-1, with a possible D match to TRBD1 (5 bases). The V end was cut by 0 bases, the J end by 7 bases, with 7 bases between. The length of the CDR3 is 12 residues. Per germline, CDR1 SGHRS and CDR2 YFSETQ.

V and J are TRBV7-3 and TRBJ2-1; the D gene is possibly TRBD2 (5 bases). The V gene lost 4 bases and the J gene lost 10 bases, with 17 bases spanning the gap. Germline loops: CDR1 SGHTA, CDR2 FQGTGA. The CDR3 contains 14 residues. The CDR3 bases are TGTGCCAGCAGCTCATTAGCTCCGGGGAGCGAGCAGTTCTTC. This codes for CASSSLAPGSEQFF.

The rearrangement joins TRBV12-5 to TRBJ1-2, with D possibly TRBD1 on 5 matching bases. Per germline, CDR1 LGHNT and CDR2 FRNRAP. V was pared by 0 bases and J by 2 bases, with 13 bases between. This CDR3 is 16 amino acids long. Written as DNA, the CDR3 is TGTGCTAGTGGTTTGGTAATCGATCAGGGAAACTATGGCTACACCTTC. This gives the protein CASGLVIDQGNYGYTF.

This chain connects TRBV5-8 to TRBJ2-1, with TRBD1 as a possible D gene (6 bases). Germline CDR1 and CDR2: SGHTS and YDEGEE. CDR3 length equals 15 residues. The V and J ends lost 4 bases and 0 bases respectively, with 11 bases between them. This CDR3 reads CASSGTGSSYNEQFF. CDR3 coding DNA: TGTGCCAGCAGCGGTACAGGGAGCTCCTACAATGAGCAGTTCTTC.

This clone was found once. The genes are TRBV29-1 and TRBJ1-2; 8 bases line up with TRBD1. Germline V gene data show CDR1 as SQVTM and CDR2 as ANQGSEA. The CDR3 has 15 residues. V lost 4 bases and J lost 5; bases outside the gene matches: 12. CDR3 amino acids: CSVGRIPGQEYGYTF. Here the CDR3 DNA reads TGCAGCGTTGGCCGCATTCCGGGACAGGAGTATGGCTACACCTTC.